Listed here are 25 T cell receptor beta chains from one sample, sequenced in a study of blood T cell repertoires in COVID-19. The assay was immunoSEQ multiplex PCR, and TCRdb's table has in-frame clones only and misses some. The sample holds more than 55,000 clones; approximately 90% are singletons and the top ten take about 16%. The sample consisted of peripheral blood. All receptors come from a man older than 75 with acute or convalescent COVID-19.

V is TRBV30 and J is TRBJ2-7; a weak D match, TRBD1 (7 bases). V was pared by 4 bases and J by 0 bases, with 13 bases between. CDR1 is GTSNPN and CDR2 is SVGIG in the germline V gene (reference sequence). The length of the CDR3 is 14 residues. The CDR3 region has the DNA TGTGCCTGGATGAGACAGGGACTCTCCTACGAGCAGTACTTC. As protein: CAWMRQGLSYEQYF.

This clone has more than one count but fewer than ten. The chain employs TRBV7-2 and TRBJ2-7; TRBD1 matches 8 bases. Germline CDR1 reads SGHTA; CDR2 reads FQGNSA. V shed 5 bases and J 5 bases; nucleotides not matched to a gene: 5. The CDR3 consists of 13 residues. As DNA, the CDR3 is TGTGCCAGCAGCCAGACAGGGGCCGACGAGCAGTACTTC. This translates into CASSQTGADEQYF.

The chain joins TRBV18 to TRBJ2-7; TRBD2 matches at 11 bases. CDR3 length: 16 residues. Trimming cost V 0 bases and J 3 bases; bases outside gene matches: 4. The germline CDR1 and CDR2 sequences are KGHSH and LQKENI. CDR3 amino acids: CASSPPSGTSGYEQYF. For the CDR3, the DNA is TGTGCCAGCTCACCACCTTCCGGGACTAGCGGCTACGAGCAGTACTTC.

As for this clone: This CDR3 is also generated by other DNA sequences in the sample. V usage is TRBV18 and J usage is TRBJ1-2; TRBD1 agrees at 7 bases. Germline CDR1 KGHSH, CDR2 LQKENI. V trimming: 3 bases; J trimming: 5 bases; junction bases outside the gene matches: 3. CDR3 length equals 13 residues. DNA for the CDR3: TGTGCCAGCTCACCCGACAGGGAATATGGCTACACCTTC. As protein: CASSPDREYGYTF.

The rearrangement links TRBV5-1 to TRBJ1-1; tentatively, D is TRBD1 (6 bases). This CDR3 comprises 13 residues. V was trimmed by 2 bases and J by 4 bases, leaving 9 bases between them. Germline values: CDR1 SGHRS, CDR2 YFSETQ. CDR3 sequence: CASSFTGSTEAFF. CDR3 sequence (DNA): TGCGCCAGCAGCTTCACAGGGAGCACTGAAGCTTTCTTT.

The gene calls are TRBV5-5 and TRBJ2-2, with D maybe TRBD1 (5 bases). Per germline, CDR1 SGHKS and CDR2 YYEKEE (reference sequence). The CDR3 contains 16 residues. V lost 1 base to trimming and J lost 1 base, with 11 bases between them. The DNA for the CDR3 is TGTGCCAGCAGCTTGACTGGCCAGGGGAACACCGGGGAGCTGTTTTTT. Translation: CASSLTGQGNTGELFF.

The sample holds one count of this clone. This sequence joins TRBV6-5 and TRBJ2-7; 7 nucleotides line up with TRBD1. The germline V gene encodes CDR1 MNHEY and CDR2 SVGAGI. V was pared by 4 bases and J by 1 base, with 10 bases of the junction left unmatched. The CDR3 has 16 amino acids. The CDR3 is CASSFQTGTVSYEQYF. CDR3 nucleotide sequence: TGTGCCAGCAGTTTCCAGACCGGGACAGTTTCCTACGAGCAGTACTTC.

This clone was picked up one time. The V and J genes are TRBV15 and TRBJ2-2; TRBD1 aligns across 9 bases. V lost 3 bases to trimming and J lost 3 bases; unmatched junction nucleotides: 5. CDR3 length: 16 amino acids. The germline gives CDR1 LNHNV, CDR2 YYDKDF (reference sequence). The CDR3 region has the DNA TGTGCCACCAGCAGTAACAGGGGGCAAGACACCGGGGAGCTGTTTTTT. It specifies CATSSNRGQDTGELFF.

The J gene is TRBJ2-7, the V gene TRBV12-3 or TRBV12-4; D gene ambiguous. There are 13 residues in the CDR3. Between the trimmed V and J ends, which lost 1 base and 6 bases, there was a span of 10 bases. CDR3 sequence: CASSLGPIREQYF. Here the CDR3 DNA reads TGTGCCAGCAGTTTAGGGCCAATACGCGAGCAGTACTTC.

V is TRBV11-2 and J is TRBJ2-1; D is possibly TRBD1 (6 bases). Germline CDR1 and CDR2: SGHAT and FQNNGV. CDR3 size: 14 residues. V was pared by 0 bases and J by 9 bases, with 12 bases between. For the CDR3, the DNA is TGTGCCAGCAGCTTAGATCGTGTAGGGGGTGAGCAGTTCTTC. Its protein is CASSLDRVGGEQFF. The whole variable domain, remainder taken from reference TRBV11-2 and TRBJ2-1, is EAGVAQSPRYKIIEKRQSVAFWCNPISGHATLYWYQQILGQGPKLLIQFQNNGVVDDSQLPKDRFSAERLKGVDSTLKIQPAKLEDSAVYLCASSLDRVGGEQFFGPGTRLTVL.

The chain uses TRBV27 and TRBJ2-7; 9 nucleotides line up with TRBD1. The CDR3 is made up of 15 amino acids. Trimming at V came to 6 bases and at J to 5 bases, leaving 11 bases not matched to a gene. Germline loops: CDR1 MNHEY, CDR2 SMNVEV (reference sequence). CDR3 bases: TGTGCCAGCAGGTTGTTGGACAGGGGTATTCACGAGCAGTACTTC. The encoded protein is CASRLLDRGIHEQYF.

CDR3 sequence reads: CASSQDQQAGYSETQYF. The CDR3 nucleotides read TGTGCCAGCAGCCAAGATCAACAAGCGGGGTATTCCGAGACCCAGTACTTC. This rearrangement joins TRBV3-1 (or the pseudogene TRBV3-2) to TRBJ2-5; 7 bases are shared with TRBD2. The length of the CDR3 is 17 residues. Trimming cost V 0 bases and J 5 bases; bases outside gene matches: 12. Germline V gene lookup returns CDR1 LGHDT and CDR2 YNNKEL (reference sequence).

For this clone: The junction does not match germline at one end; this may be a read error. The V call is TRBV6-1, the J call TRBJ1-2; the D is unclear. Per germline, CDR1 MNHNS and CDR2 SASEGT. CDR3 length equals 13 residues. The CDR3 reads CASREAAGSGYTF. Here the CDR3 DNA reads TGTGCCAGCAGGGAAGCGGCGGGGTCTGGCTACACCTTC.

The genes are TRBV19 and TRBJ1-5; 7 bases fit TRBD1. V dropped 5 bases and J dropped 4; count of bases not matched to a gene: 8. The CDR3 covers 15 residues. CDR1 and CDR2 (germline): LNHDA, SQIVND (reference sequence). In DNA form, the CDR3 reads TGTGCCAGTAGTTCACAGGGGTTAGAAAATCAGCCCCAGCATTTT. Translating gives CASSSQGLENQPQHF.

The rearrangement joins TRBV28 to TRBJ2-5; tentatively, D is TRBD2 (7 bases). The length of the CDR3 is 14 residues. Trimming cost V 2 bases and J 5 bases, with 12 bases left between them. Germline CDR1 reads MDHEN; CDR2 reads SYDVKM. The DNA of the CDR3 is TGTGCCAGCAGTTTACACCCGGGGGGCGAGACCCAGTACTTC. Its protein is CASSLHPGGETQYF.

The CDR3 loop reads CASSLDRVGETQYF. CDR3 in DNA: TGCGCCAGCAGCCTAGACAGGGTAGGCGAGACCCAGTACTTC. The chain employs TRBV5-1 and TRBJ2-5; 7 nucleotides agree with TRBD1. CDR3 size: 14 residues. J was trimmed by 5 bases and V by 4 bases; bases with no gene match: 8. CDR1 and CDR2 from the germline V gene are SGHRS and YFSETQ.

The rearrangement joins TRBV29-1 to TRBJ1-3; TRBD1 is a possible D gene (6 bases). Deletions cut 7 bases from V and 0 bases from J, with 13 bases between. Germline CDR1 SQVTM, CDR2 ANQGSEA. This CDR3 spans 14 amino acids. For the CDR3, the DNA is TGCAGCGCCGATTTGGACAGCTCTGGAAACACCATATATTTT. Translated: CSADLDSSGNTIYF.

The chain combines TRBV6-1 with TRBJ2-7, with 10 nucleotides matching TRBD1. Trimming at V came to 1 base and at J to 4 bases, leaving 4 bases not matched to a gene. Germline V gives CDR1 MNHNS, CDR2 SASEGT. This CDR3 comprises 15 residues. The CDR3 protein is CASSEEGTGVYEQYF. In nucleotides, the CDR3 is TGTGCCAGCAGTGAAGAAGGGACAGGGGTGTACGAGCAGTACTTC.

V usage is TRBV7-9 and J usage is TRBJ2-3; 7 nucleotides match TRBD1. The CDR3 runs to 15 residues. Germline V gene sequence: CDR1 SEHNR, CDR2 FQNEAQ (reference sequence). Unmatched junction bases numbered 6, after V lost 5 bases and J lost 1 base. The DNA of the CDR3 is TGTGCCAGCAGCCCGAACAGGGGAGGCACAGATACGCAGTATTTT. Encoded protein: CASSPNRGGTDTQYF.

This clone came up a few times. The chain is built from TRBV19 and TRBJ1-6, with a weak D call TRBD1 (5 bases). With 4 bases removed from V and 10 bases from J, the gap between germline ends came to 14 bases. The V gene's germline CDR1 is LNHDA and CDR2 SQIVND (reference sequence). This CDR3 spans 14 amino acids. The CDR3 coding sequence is TGTGCCAGTAGTAGGACACTTATTAGCTCACCCCTCCACTTT. Amino acids: CASSRTLISSPLHF.

This chain connects TRBV6-2 or TRBV6-3 to TRBJ2-3; TRBD2 aligns across 9 bases. Trimming at V came to 2 bases and at J to 5 bases, leaving 5 bases not matched to a gene. This CDR3 region has 15 residues. Germline CDR1 is MNHEY and CDR2 is SVGEGT. This CDR3 reads CASSYDSGGGDTQYF. DNA for the CDR3: TGTGCCAGCAGTTACGATAGCGGGGGTGGAGATACGCAGTATTTT.

The V and J genes are TRBV5-1 and TRBJ2-2; 8 positions agree with TRBD2. The CDR3 totals 16 residues. Germline V gene lookup returns CDR1 SGHRS and CDR2 YFSETQ. Unmatched junction bases numbered 9, after V lost 6 bases and J lost 2 bases. The CDR3 protein is CASTPRGGQNTGELFF. The CDR3 DNA reads TGCGCCAGCACTCCTCGGGGGGGACAAAACACCGGGGAGCTGTTTTTT.

The chain uses TRBV19 and TRBJ2-3, with 10 bases that match TRBD2. The germline gives CDR1 LNHDA, CDR2 SQIVND (reference sequence). V gave up 4 bases and J gave up 1 base; unmatched junction bases: 2. This CDR3 spans 15 amino acids. As DNA, the CDR3 is TGTGCCAGTAGTAAGGGACTAGCGCGCACAGATACGCAGTATTTT. Translated: CASSKGLARTDTQYF.

V gene TRBV18 combines with J gene TRBJ1-1, with TRBD1 matching over 8 bases. CDR1 is KGHSH and CDR2 is LQKENI in the germline V gene. Losses at the gene ends were 1 base for V and 4 bases for J; bases not matched to a gene: 2. This CDR3 has 14 residues. Here the CDR3 DNA reads TGTGCCAGCTCACCACTTGGACAGGGCACTGAAGCTTTCTTT. Translated, it gives CASSPLGQGTEAFF.

The chain uses TRBV20-1 and TRBJ2-7; D is unresolved. The CDR3 totals 11 residues. The germline V gene encodes CDR1 DFQATT and CDR2 SNEGSKA (reference sequence). V dropped 3 bases and J dropped 3 bases, with 6 bases sitting between them. CDR3 in DNA: TGCAGTGCTAGGAACAGCTACGAGCAGTACTTC. Translating gives CSARNSYEQYF.